What follows describes a single T cell receptor beta chain. Its specific antigen is unknown. No much larger clonotype is one base removed from it; base qualities were not supplied. From the cysteine up to the phenylalanine, the CDR3 has a length of 14 residues. The sequence is cut down to CDR3 DNA, 42 bases in frame from base 1. The germline V gene gives CDR1 as MDHEN and CDR2 as SYDVKM. Between the V and J ends, shortened by 6 bases and 0 bases respectively, the junction contains 12 bases. TCRbeta CDR3 regions were amplified from genomic DNA using the immunoSEQ Assay, a bias-controlled multiplex PCR. Per the source publication's procedure: Nucleated cell counts per sample were estimated from amplification of reference gene primers within the assay. To quantify the absolute abundance of each unique TCRbeta CDR3 rearrangement, sequence reads were collapsed and filtered. For each sample, productive Simpson clonality was calculated as the square root of Simpson's diversity index over productive rearrangements. Held by TCRdb, this immuneACCESS table contains in-frame sequences only and omits some clones. Under half of the omission traces to an unresolved V gene where checked; the cause of the rest is unknown. D and trimming come from the DNA, and the V and J calls and clone size come from that table. Within this sample are around 63,000 clones, with almost 90% of them counted one time only. The biggest ten clones account for approximately 17% of the sample.

Whole blood was collected in K2EDTA tubes by collaborating institutions according to the institutions' own protocols. For TCRbeta analysis, collaborators shipped samples as frozen whole blood, isolated PBMCs, or DNA extracted from either of those sample types. The sample originates from a study of blood T cell repertoires in COVID-19 (dated by TCRdb to about 2020). About the study as a whole: Samples from collaborators originated in the United States, Italy and Spain and spanned both the acute and convalescent phases of COVID-19. The prospective study material was composed of cDNA or gDNA derived from T cells, B-cell-depleted T cells, or PBMCs. Deeply sampled blood TCRbeta repertoires from subjects exposed to, actively infected with, or recovered from COVID-19 were included in the dataset. The repertoires were released in a freely available public database intended as a resource for research on the immune response to SARS-CoV-2. Samples came from the ongoing ImmuneRACE study (first 160 participants) plus 1,254 subjects from 6 global collaborators. Sample metadata almost always included a de-identified subject ID, COVID-19 status, age in years and sex. Where available, HLA class I and class II types were obtained from metadata supplied by the sample provider rather than from assay-based typing.

The research as a whole found: The amount of clinical and demographic metadata varied by source and participant and was provided uncurated.

This clonotype originated in a woman aged 80 or older with active COVID-19. The material sequenced was peripheral blood. The rearrangement combines TRBV28 with TRBJ2-7; perhaps TRBD1 is the D gene, with 5 bases matching. The CDR3 loop reads CASSPYRSSYEQYF. The sequenced DNA: TGTGCCAGCAGCCCTTACAGGAGCTCCTACGAGCAGTACTTC.